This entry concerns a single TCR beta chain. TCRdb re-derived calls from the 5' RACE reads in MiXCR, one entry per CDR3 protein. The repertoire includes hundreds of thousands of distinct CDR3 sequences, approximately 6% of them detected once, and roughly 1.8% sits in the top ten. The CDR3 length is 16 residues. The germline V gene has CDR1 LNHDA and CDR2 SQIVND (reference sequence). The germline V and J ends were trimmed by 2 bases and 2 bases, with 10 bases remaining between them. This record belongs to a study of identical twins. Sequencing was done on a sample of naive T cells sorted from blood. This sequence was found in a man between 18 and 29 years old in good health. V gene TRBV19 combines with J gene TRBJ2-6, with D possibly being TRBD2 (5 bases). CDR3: CASSISEVAGANVLTF. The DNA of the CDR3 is TGTGCCAGTAGTATATCGGAGGTTGCTGGGGCCAACGTCCTGACTTTC.